The entry below gives a single TCR beta chain sequence along with its context. The entry originates in a study of blood T cell repertoires in COVID-19. Only in-frame clones appear in the TCRdb table, and some are missing; sequencing was by immunoSEQ multiplex PCR. The repertoire includes around 150,000 clones, roughly 79% of them detected once, and about 24% sits in the top ten. This CDR3 is 15 amino acids long. CDR1 LGHNT and CDR2 FRNRAP come from the germline V gene. The V segment lost 6 bases and the J segment 3 bases; nucleotides outside the gene matches: 7. V and J are TRBV12-5 and TRBJ1-3; 8 bases line up with TRBD1. This TCR came from a woman over 75 with acute or convalescent COVID-19. The sample taken for sequencing was peripheral blood. This chain's CDR3 is CASGPDRGFGNTIYF. CDR3 in DNA: TGTGCTAGTGGCCCCGACAGGGGATTTGGAAACACCATATATTTT.